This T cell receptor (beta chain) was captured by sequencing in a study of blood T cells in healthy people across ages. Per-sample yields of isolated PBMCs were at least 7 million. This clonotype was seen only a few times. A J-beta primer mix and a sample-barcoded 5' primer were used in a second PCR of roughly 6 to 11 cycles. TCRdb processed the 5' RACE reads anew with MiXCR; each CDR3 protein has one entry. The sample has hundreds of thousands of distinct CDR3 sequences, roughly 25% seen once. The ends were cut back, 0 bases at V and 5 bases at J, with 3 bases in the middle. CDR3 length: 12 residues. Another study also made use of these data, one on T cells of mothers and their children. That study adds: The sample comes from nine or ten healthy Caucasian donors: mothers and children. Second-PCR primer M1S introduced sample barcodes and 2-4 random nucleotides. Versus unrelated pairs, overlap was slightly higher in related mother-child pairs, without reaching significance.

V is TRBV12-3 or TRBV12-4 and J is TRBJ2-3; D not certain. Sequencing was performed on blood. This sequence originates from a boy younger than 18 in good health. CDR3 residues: CASSLALDTQYF. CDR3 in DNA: TGTGCCAGCAGTTTAGCGCTAGATACGCAGTATTTT.